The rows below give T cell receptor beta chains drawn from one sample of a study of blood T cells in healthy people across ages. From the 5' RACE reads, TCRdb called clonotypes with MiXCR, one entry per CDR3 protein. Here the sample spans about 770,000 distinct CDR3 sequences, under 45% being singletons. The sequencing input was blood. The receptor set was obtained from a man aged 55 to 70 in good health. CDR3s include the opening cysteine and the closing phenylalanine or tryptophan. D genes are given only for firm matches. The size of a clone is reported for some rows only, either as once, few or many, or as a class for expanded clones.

cdr3_aa: CSARPLRHPDQPQHF
cdr3_nt: TGCAGTGCTAGACCCCTCCGGCACCCCGATCAGCCCCAGCATTTT
v_call: TRBV20-1
d_call: .
clone_size: .
j_call: TRBJ1-5

cdr3_aa: CASSLRGQASSYNEQFF
cdr3_nt: TGCGCCAGCAGCCTGAGGGGACAGGCTAGCTCCTACAATGAGCAGTTCTTC
v_call: TRBV5-1
d_call: TRBD1
clone_size: few
j_call: TRBJ2-1

cdr3_aa: CASSPNRENIQYF
cdr3_nt: TGTGCCAGCAGTCCAAACAGGGAAAACATTCAGTACTTC
v_call: TRBV12-3/TRBV12-4
d_call: .
clone_size: .
j_call: TRBJ2-4

cdr3_aa: CASSYSVTGAGTEAFF
cdr3_nt: TGTGCCAGCAGTTACTCGGTGACAGGGGCCGGTACTGAAGCTTTCTTT
v_call: TRBV6-2/TRBV6-3
d_call: TRBD1
clone_size: .
j_call: TRBJ1-1

cdr3_aa: CASSPRGSYKQYF
cdr3_nt: TGTGCCAGCAGCCCCCGGGGGAGTTACAAGCAGTATTTT
v_call: TRBV11-1
d_call: .
clone_size: many
j_call: TRBJ2-3

cdr3_aa: CASSFRAGGIGDTQYF
cdr3_nt: TGTGCCAGTAGTTTTAGGGCAGGGGGCATCGGAGATACGCAGTATTTT
v_call: TRBV19
d_call: TRBD1
clone_size: .
j_call: TRBJ2-3

cdr3_aa: CASSVDSNTEAFF
cdr3_nt: TGCGCCAGCAGCGTGGACAGTAACACTGAAGCTTTCTTT
v_call: TRBV5-1
d_call: .
clone_size: many
j_call: TRBJ1-1

cdr3_aa: CASKDWGGGDTQYF
cdr3_nt: TGTGCCAGCAAAGACTGGGGAGGAGGAGATACGCAGTATTTT
v_call: TRBV6-5
d_call: .
clone_size: .
j_call: TRBJ2-3

cdr3_aa: CASSQETGSLNEQFF
cdr3_nt: TGCGCTAGCAGCCAAGAAACAGGGTCGCTCAATGAGCAGTTCTTC
v_call: TRBV4-3
d_call: .
clone_size: .
j_call: TRBJ2-1

cdr3_aa: CASSEAGGTYNEQFF
cdr3_nt: TGTGCCAGCAGTGAAGCGGGGGGCACTTACAATGAGCAGTTCTTC
v_call: TRBV2
d_call: .
clone_size: few
j_call: TRBJ2-1

cdr3_aa: CASSPSGLAANEQFF
cdr3_nt: TGTGCCAGCTCTCCCTCGGGGCTAGCCGCCAATGAGCAGTTCTTC
v_call: TRBV18
d_call: .
clone_size: .
j_call: TRBJ2-1

cdr3_aa: CASRATGPYNEQFF
cdr3_nt: TGTGCCAGCAGGGCGACAGGCCCCTACAATGAGCAGTTCTTC
v_call: TRBV6-5
d_call: .
clone_size: few
j_call: TRBJ2-1

cdr3_aa: CASSPTGEARETQYF
cdr3_nt: TGTGCCAGCAGTCCGACAGGGGAGGCTAGGGAGACCCAGTACTTC
v_call: TRBV12-3/TRBV12-4
d_call: TRBD1
clone_size: .
j_call: TRBJ2-5

cdr3_aa: CASSRRGIPRETQYF
cdr3_nt: TGTGCCAGCAGCCGCCGCGGGATCCCACGGGAGACCCAGTACTTC
v_call: TRBV11-3
d_call: .
clone_size: .
j_call: TRBJ2-5

cdr3_aa: CASSSPKGGNEQFF
cdr3_nt: TGTGCCAGCAGCTCTCCTAAGGGGGGAAATGAGCAGTTCTTC
v_call: TRBV13
d_call: .
clone_size: .
j_call: TRBJ2-1

cdr3_aa: CASRGRDTLVKQYF
cdr3_nt: TGTGCCAGCAGGGGTCGGGACACCCTGGTCAAGCAGTACTTC
v_call: TRBV2
d_call: .
clone_size: few
j_call: TRBJ2-7

cdr3_aa: CASSYRQGGEAIF
cdr3_nt: TGTGCCAGCAGCTACCGACAGGGGGGCGAAGCTATCTTT
v_call: TRBV7-3
d_call: TRBD1
clone_size: .
j_call: TRBJ1-1